The 10 T cell receptor beta chains below all came from one sample that was sequenced in a study of radiotherapy plus CTLA-4 blockade in lung cancer. Some clones are missing from TCRdb's copy, which holds only in-frame ones; the method was immunoSEQ multiplex PCR. The profile shows 81,000 or so clones, 60% to 85% of them singletons. The source material was peripheral blood, sampled from a patient treated with radiotherapy plus ipilimumab. Source of these receptors: a human donor with non-small cell lung cancer whose response to radiotherapy plus ipilimumab could not be evaluated. Some clones in this sample may be carry-over from other donors' samples.

The rearrangement uses TRBV4-3 and TRBJ1-5; D not certain. The CDR3 length is 15 residues. The ends were cut back, 0 bases at V and 3 bases at J, with 9 bases in the middle. CDR1 is LGHNA and CDR2 is YSLEER in the germline V gene. The CDR3 region has the DNA TGCGCCAGCAGCCAAGATAGAGCGTACAATCAGCCCCAGCATTTT. The encoded protein is CASSQDRAYNQPQHF.

The rearrangement joins TRBV7-2 to TRBJ2-1; TRBD2 aligns across 12 bases. Germline V gene lookup returns CDR1 SGHTA and CDR2 FQGNSA. The CDR3 covers 17 residues. V lost 6 bases, J lost 9 bases, and 15 bases stayed unmatched. The CDR3 region is CASSRRASGGANGEQFF. The CDR3 DNA reads TGTGCCAGCAGTCGACGCGCTAGCGGGGGGGCCAATGGTGAGCAGTTCTTC.

In its sample, this clone was seen once. The chain joins TRBV7-6 to TRBJ2-2, with D possibly TRBD1 on 6 matching bases. V lost 3 bases to trimming and J lost 1 base, with 6 bases between them. CDR1 and CDR2 (germline): SGHVS, FNYEAQ. The CDR3 extends over 14 amino acids. CDR3 protein: CASSLTGNTGELFF. The DNA of the CDR3 is TGTGCCAGCAGCTTGACAGGGAACACCGGGGAGCTGTTTTTT.

This chain connects TRBV6-6 to TRBJ1-2, with TRBD1 matching over 9 bases. Trimming took 2 bases from V and 8 from J; bases not matched to a gene: 9. Germline V CDR1 and CDR2: MNHNY, SVGAGI (reference sequence). The CDR3 covers 15 residues. DNA of the CDR3: TGTGCCAGCAGTTACGAGACAGGGGGATTGAAGGGCTACACCTTC. Protein: CASSYETGGLKGYTF.

The chain uses TRBV5-6 and TRBJ1-3, with 9 bases fitting TRBD1. The germline V gene has CDR1 SGHDT and CDR2 YYEEEE. V was clipped by 5 bases and J by 0 bases; unmatched bases: 9. This CDR3 region has 17 residues. The CDR3 nucleotides read TGTGCCAGCAGTGATGTGGACAGGGGACTCTCTGGAAACACCATATATTTT. Amino acids: CASSDVDRGLSGNTIYF.

The rearrangement joins TRBV5-1 to TRBJ2-3; 12 bases are shared with TRBD2. The V gene end was trimmed by 10 bases and the J gene end by 3 bases; junction bases not matched to a gene: 6. CDR3 length: 14 residues. In germline, CDR1 is SGHRS, CDR2 YFSETQ. CDR3 amino acids: CACGLAGYTDTQYF. CDR3 DNA: TGCGCCTGCGGACTAGCGGGGTATACAGATACGCAGTATTTT.

The chain employs TRBV7-2 and TRBJ2-1, with D possibly matching TRBD2 (6 bases). The germline V gene encodes CDR1 SGHTA and CDR2 FQGNSA. The V end was cut by 8 bases, the J end by 3 bases, with 14 bases between. The CDR3 extends over 14 amino acids. In DNA form, the CDR3 reads TGTGCCAGCGGGAGGCGGGACCGCTACAATGAGCAGTTCTTC. Translated, it gives CASGRRDRYNEQFF.

The gene calls are TRBV7-9 and TRBJ2-3; 8 bases fit TRBD1. After removal of 2 bases from V and 2 bases from J, the junction contained 6 bases not matched to a gene. Germline-derived CDR1 and CDR2 are SEHNR and FQNEAQ (reference sequence). CDR3 length: 16 amino acids. The CDR3 bases are TGTGCCAGCAGCTTATGGGGACAGGAGACCACAGATACGCAGTATTTT. Residues: CASSLWGQETTDTQYF.

The rearrangement uses TRBV4-3 and TRBJ1-3, with D possibly TRBD1 on 5 matching bases. V shed 0 bases and J shed 2 bases, with 8 bases lying between them. Looked up from germline, CDR1 is LGHNA and CDR2 is YSLEER. This CDR3 contains 15 residues. CDR3: CASSQDQGAGNTIYF. The CDR3 DNA reads as TGCGCCAGCAGCCAAGATCAAGGGGCTGGAAACACCATATATTTT.

The chain is built from TRBV2 and TRBJ2-6, with D possibly TRBD1 on 6 matching bases. The CDR3 loop spans 15 amino acids. CDR1 and CDR2 (germline): SNHLY, FYNNEI. V was pared by 5 bases and J by 3 bases, with 11 bases between. CDR3 in DNA: TGTGCCAGCAGTTTACAGGGCGGTGGGGCCAACGTCCTGACTTTC. Encoded protein: CASSLQGGGANVLTF.